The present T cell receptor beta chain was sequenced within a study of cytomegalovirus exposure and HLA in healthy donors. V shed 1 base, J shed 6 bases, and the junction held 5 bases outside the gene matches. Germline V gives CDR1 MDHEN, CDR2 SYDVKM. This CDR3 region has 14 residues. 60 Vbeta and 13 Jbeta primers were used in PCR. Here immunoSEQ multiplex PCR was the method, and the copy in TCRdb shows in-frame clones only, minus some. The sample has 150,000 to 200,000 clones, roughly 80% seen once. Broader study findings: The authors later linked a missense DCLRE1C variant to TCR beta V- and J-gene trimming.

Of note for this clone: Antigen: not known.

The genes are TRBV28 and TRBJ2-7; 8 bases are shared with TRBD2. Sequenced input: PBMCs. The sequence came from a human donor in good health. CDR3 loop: CASSLSGGAGEQYF. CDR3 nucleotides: TGTGCCAGCAGTTTATCCGGGGGGGCCGGCGAGCAGTACTTC. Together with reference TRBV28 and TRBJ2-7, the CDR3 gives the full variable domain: DVKVTQSSRYLVKRTGEKVFLECVQDMDHENMFWYRQDPGLGLRLIYFSYDVKMKEKGDIPEGYSVSREKKERFSLILESASTNQTSMYLCASSLSGGAGEQYFGPGTRLTVT.